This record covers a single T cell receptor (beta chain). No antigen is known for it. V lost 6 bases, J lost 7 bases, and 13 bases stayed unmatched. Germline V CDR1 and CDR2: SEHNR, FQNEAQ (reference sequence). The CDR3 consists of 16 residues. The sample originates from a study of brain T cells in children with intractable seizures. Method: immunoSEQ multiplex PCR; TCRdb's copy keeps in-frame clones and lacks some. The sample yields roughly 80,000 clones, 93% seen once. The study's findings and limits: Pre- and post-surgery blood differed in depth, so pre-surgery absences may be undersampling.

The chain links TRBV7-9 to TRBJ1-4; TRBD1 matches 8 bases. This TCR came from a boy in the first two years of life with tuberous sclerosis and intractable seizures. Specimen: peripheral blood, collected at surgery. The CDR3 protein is CASSVRSGTGREKLFF. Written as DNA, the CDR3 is TGTGCCAGCAGTGTACGATCCGGGACAGGACGTGAAAAACTGTTTTTT.